Given below is one T cell receptor (beta chain) in context. Original processing notes: Using reference gene primer amplification, nucleated cell counts were estimated. The assay was immunoSEQ multiplex PCR, and TCRdb's table has in-frame clones only and misses some. That table is the source of V, J and clone size, and D and trimming were worked out from the DNA. The data contain approximately 330,000 clones, approximately 86% of them singletons. Germline CDR1 is SNHLY and CDR2 is FYNNEI. Trimming pared 5 bases from V and 2 bases from J, leaving 10 bases between. The CDR3 is made up of 14 amino acids. Seattle-derived patients entered the study during active infection and were followed longitudinally. The data were taken from a study of blood T cell repertoires in COVID-19. Study in general: Samples came from the United States, Italy and Spain, spanning acute and convalescent COVID-19.

The TCR originated in a man aged 25 to 40 with COVID-19, enrolled during active disease. The V call is TRBV2, the J call TRBJ1-5; no firm D call. Sequenced sample: peripheral blood. The CDR3 coding sequence is TGTGCCAGCAGTCCCGGGTGGGGCAATCAGCCCCAGCATTTT. Translation gives CASSPGWGNQPQHF.